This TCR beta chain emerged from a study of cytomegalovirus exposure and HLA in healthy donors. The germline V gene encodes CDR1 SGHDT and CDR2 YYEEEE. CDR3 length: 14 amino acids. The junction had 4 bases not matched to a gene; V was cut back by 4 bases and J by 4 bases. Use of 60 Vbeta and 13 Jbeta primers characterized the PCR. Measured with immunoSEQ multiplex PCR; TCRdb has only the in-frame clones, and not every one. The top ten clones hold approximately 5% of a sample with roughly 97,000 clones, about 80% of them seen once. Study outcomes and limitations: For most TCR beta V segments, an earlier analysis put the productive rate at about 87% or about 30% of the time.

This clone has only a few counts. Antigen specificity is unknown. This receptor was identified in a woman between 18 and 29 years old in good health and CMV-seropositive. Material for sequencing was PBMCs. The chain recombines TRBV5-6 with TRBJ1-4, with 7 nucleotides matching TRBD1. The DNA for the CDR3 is TGTGCCAGCAGCCTGGACAGGATTAATGAAAAACTGTTTTTT. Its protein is CASSLDRINEKLFF.